These 26 T cell receptor beta chains came from one sample sequenced in a study of CD8+CD57+ T cells in acquired aplastic anemia. Genomic DNA, the template, was used for profiling of the TCR beta VDJ and CDR3. TCRdb analysed the reads with MiXCR anew, one entry per CDR3 protein. The sample lists about 150,000 distinct CDR3 sequences, 40% to 60% occurring once. Patients sequenced had flow cytometry evidence of CD8+CD57+ cell expansion. Sequences were obtained from sorted CD4+, CD8+, or CD8+CD57+ T cells (not recorded which) from PBMCs. These receptors were obtained from a human donor with aplastic anemia.

This clonotype was seen repeatedly, ten times or more. This sequence may be a read error, since a much larger clone differs from it by one base. The V gene is TRBV25-1, the J gene TRBJ2-1, with D perhaps TRBD2 (5 bases). CDR3 size: 14 residues. The germline gives CDR1 MGHDK, CDR2 SYGVNS. As DNA, the CDR3 is TGTGCCAGCAGTGAAATGGACTCCTGCAATGAGCAGTTCTTC. Its protein is CASSEMDSCNEQFF.

As for this clonotype: This could be a read error, since a much larger clone is one nucleotide away. This chain connects TRBV25-1 to TRBJ2-1, with 12 bases identical to TRBD2. The CDR3 extends over 15 amino acids. Germline lookup yields CDR1 MGHDK and CDR2 SYGVNS. The CDR3 bases are TGCGCCAGCGGCCTGACTAGCGGGAGAACGAATGAGCAGTTCTTC. This gives the protein CASGLTSGRTNEQFF.

At least ten counts were recorded for this clonotype. This chain joins TRBV12-3 or TRBV12-4 and TRBJ1-3, with D maybe TRBD1 (6 bases). V shed 6 bases and J shed 0 bases, with 12 bases lying between them. The CDR3 runs to 15 residues. CDR3 in DNA: TGTGCCAGCAGGCCGACAGGCTTCTCTGGAAACACCATATATTTT. Encoded protein: CASRPTGFSGNTIYF.

J is TRBJ2-3 and V is TRBV30, with no clear D. V shed 2 bases and J shed 6 bases, with 12 bases lying between them. The CDR3 extends over 13 amino acids. CDR1 is GTSNPN and CDR2 is SVGIG in the germline V gene (reference sequence). DNA for the CDR3: TGTGCCTGGAGTAGTCAGGCCCTTGATACGCAGTATTTT. Translated: CAWSSQALDTQYF.

Concerning this clonotype itself: Lacking the conserved final phenylalanine or tryptophan, this CDR3 likely reflects a read error. This rearrangement joins TRBV10-2 to TRBJ1-2, with a possible D match to TRBD1 (5 bases). In germline, CDR1 is WSHSY, CDR2 SAAADI. The ends were cut back, 2 bases at V and 4 bases at J, with 17 bases in the middle. The CDR3 runs 16 residues. The CDR3 region is CASSETVAGSSYGYTL. In DNA, the CDR3 is TGCGCCAGCAGTGAGACTGTGGCAGGGTCAAGCTATGGCTACACCCTC.

The chain has TRBV7-8 and TRBJ2-7, with D hard to call. There are 13 residues in the CDR3. Germline V gene data show CDR1 as SGHVS and CDR2 as FQNEAQ. V lost 5 bases to trimming and J lost 0 bases, with 8 bases between them. CDR3 DNA sequence: TGTGCCAGCAGCGCCCTCAGCTCCTACGAGCAGTACTTC. Translation gives CASSALSSYEQYF.

This chain uses TRBV7-9 with TRBJ1-6; D is undetermined. The CDR3 has 13 amino acids. V was pared by 1 base and J by 7 bases, with 5 bases between. CDR1 is SEHNR and CDR2 is FQNEAQ in the germline V gene (reference sequence). The CDR3 sequence: CASSLDPNSPLHF. CDR3 bases: TGTGCCAGCAGCTTAGATCCAAATTCACCCCTCCACTTT.

The rearrangement uses TRBV15 and TRBJ1-1; weak D call: TRBD1 (5 bases). This CDR3 comprises 13 residues. The germline CDR1 and CDR2 sequences are LNHNV and YYDKDF (reference sequence). With 4 bases removed from V and 6 bases from J, the gap between germline ends came to 12 bases. The chain's CDR3 is CATSTPGRAEAFF. Written as DNA, the CDR3 is TGTGCCACCAGCACGCCAGGGAGGGCTGAAGCTTTCTTT. The variable domain in full, completed from reference TRBV15 and TRBJ1-1, reads DAMVIQNPRYQVTQFGKPVTLSCSQTLNHNVMYWYQQKSSQAPKLLFHYYDKDFNNEADTPDNFQSRRPNTSFCFLDIRSPGLGDTAMYLCATSTPGRAEAFFGQGTRLTVV.

The genes are TRBV24-1 and TRBJ1-2; the match to TRBD1 covers 8 bases. Losses at the gene ends were 4 bases for V and 4 bases for J; bases not matched to a gene: 25. The CDR3 is made up of 21 amino acids. Looked up from germline, CDR1 is KGHDR and CDR2 is SFDVKD. CDR3 nucleotide sequence: TGTGCCACCAGTGAACCCGACAGCCTAAAGGACAGGGACTGGACGATCTATGGCTACACCTTC. Translating gives CATSEPDSLKDRDWTIYGYTF.

Turning to this clonotype: The junction departs from the called germline gene at one end, perhaps through a read error. This rearrangement joins TRBV6-4 to TRBJ1-4; D is unclear. CDR1 and CDR2 (germline): MRHNA, SNTAGT. CDR3 length equals 14 residues. CDR3 protein: CASSSSGLGEKLIF. CDR3 sequence (DNA): TGTGCCAGCAGCTCTTCTGGGTTGGGTGAAAAACTGATTTTT.

This clonotype was seen more than once but under ten times. V gene TRBV5-1 combines with J gene TRBJ2-7; TRBD1 is a possible D gene (5 bases). The CDR3 totals 14 residues. V lost 4 bases, J lost 5 bases, and 16 bases lay in between. Germline CDR1 and CDR2: SGHRS and YFSETQ. CDR3 in DNA: TGCGCCAGCAGCCCCGGCAGGGTTTCCGACGAGCAGTACTTC. Its translation: CASSPGRVSDEQYF.

This clonotype has ten or more counts. The chain carries TRBV5-6 and TRBJ2-7; D call uncertain. Trimming cost V 0 bases and J 5 bases, with 9 bases left between them. CDR3 length equals 13 residues. Per the germline V gene, CDR1 is SGHDT and CDR2 is YYEEEE. CDR3 bases: TGTGCCAGCAGCTTGGCCTATGGCCACGAGCAGTACTTC. The encoded protein is CASSLAYGHEQYF.

The rearrangement uses TRBV10-3 and TRBJ2-7; D uncertain. Germline-derived CDR1 and CDR2 are ENHRY and SYGVKD. This CDR3 comprises 13 residues. With 10 bases removed from V and 0 bases from J, the gap between germline ends came to 13 bases. CDR3 sequence: CATLPGPSYEQYF. The CDR3, as DNA: TGTGCCACCCTCCCCGGACCCTCCTACGAGCAGTACTTC.

This clonotype was observed a single time. This may be a read error: a much more frequent sequence differs by one nucleotide. The chain has TRBV11-2 and TRBJ1-2; D possibly corresponds to TRBD1 (5 bases). CDR3 length: 15 amino acids. Germline-derived CDR1 and CDR2 are SGHAT and FQNNGV. CDR3 amino acids: CACSLEEGPKEGYTF. CDR3 in DNA: TGTGCCTGCAGCTTAGAAGAGGGACCTAAGGAGGGCTACACCTTC. The full variable domain, its missing parts supplied by reference TRBV11-2 and TRBJ1-2, is EAGVAQSPRYKIIEKRQSVAFWCNPISGHATLYWYQQILGQGPKLLIQFQNNGVVDDSQLPKDRFSAERLKGVDSTLKIQPAKLEDSAVYLCACSLEEGPKEGYTFGSGTRLTVV.

This clonotype was observed a few times. The V call is TRBV24-1, the J call TRBJ1-2, with 12 bases identical to TRBD1. The J segment lost 8 bases and the V segment lost 4 bases, leaving 4 bases of the junction unmatched. CDR1 KGHDR and CDR2 SFDVKD come from the germline V gene. This CDR3 is 14 amino acids long. The CDR3 DNA reads as TGTGCCACCAGTGACTCCGGGACAGGGGGCGGCTACACCTTC. Protein sequence: CATSDSGTGGGYTF.

The rearrangement joins TRBV19 to TRBJ1-4, with D perhaps TRBD1 (5 bases). CDR3 size: 15 residues. V was cut by 1 base and J by 3 bases, with 9 bases left in between. Per the germline V gene, CDR1 is LNHDA and CDR2 is SQIVND (reference sequence). The CDR3 region is CASSIATASNEKLFF. CDR3 coding DNA: TGTGCCAGTAGTATAGCGACAGCCTCTAATGAAAAACTGTTTTTT.

V is TRBV5-6 and J is TRBJ2-7, with D tentatively TRBD1 (6 bases). V lost 5 bases to trimming and J lost 1 base, with 16 bases between them. Germline V CDR1 and CDR2: SGHDT, YYEEEE. The CDR3 contains 15 residues. CDR3 in amino acids: CASREQGDQSYEQYF. CDR3 DNA sequence: TGTGCCAGCAGGGAACAGGGCGATCAATCCTACGAGCAGTACTTC.

At least ten counts were recorded for this clonotype. The chain joins TRBV7-9 to TRBJ1-1; D gene unclear. CDR1 is SEHNR, CDR2 FQNEAQ, per germline (reference sequence). The CDR3 is made up of 14 amino acids. Trimming left V 3 bases short and J 1 base short, with 9 bases between. The CDR3 nucleotides read TGTGCCAGCAGCTTGTATGCGACGAACACTGAAGCTTTCTTT. This sequence encodes CASSLYATNTEAFF.

The chain uses TRBV2 and TRBJ2-2; 9 bases are shared with TRBD1. V shed 6 bases and J 6 bases; nucleotides not matched to a gene: 5. Germline V gives CDR1 SNHLY, CDR2 FYNNEI. This CDR3 has 14 amino acids. The DNA for the CDR3 is TGTGCCAGCAGGGGACAGGGAGTTCCCGGGGAGCTGTTTTTT. Amino acids: CASRGQGVPGELFF.

At least ten counts were recorded for this clonotype. This chain uses TRBV6-5 with TRBJ2-2; D is unclear. V lost 4 bases, J lost 1 base, and 7 bases lay in between. This CDR3 contains 14 residues. The germline CDR1 and CDR2 sequences are MNHEY and SVGAGI. In DNA form, the CDR3 reads TGTGCCAGCAGTTCAGCAGGGAACACCGGGGAGCTGTTTTTT. It codes for CASSSAGNTGELFF.

CDR3 region: CASMVSLAYEQYF. CDR3 nucleotide sequence: TGTGCCAGCATGGTTAGTTTGGCGTACGAGCAGTACTTC. This rearrangement joins TRBV7-8 to TRBJ2-7; D gene ambiguous. CDR3 length: 13 residues. CDR1 and CDR2 from the germline V gene are SGHVS and FQNEAQ. The ends were cut back, 7 bases at V and 4 bases at J, with 14 bases in the middle.

About this clonotype: A much larger clone differs from this one at a single base, so this may be a read error. This chain links TRBV12-3 or TRBV12-4 with TRBJ1-4; D is uncertain. The CDR3 extends over 15 amino acids. V lost 6 bases to trimming and J lost 5 bases, with 16 bases between them. The CDR3 DNA follows: TGTGCCAGCAGACGACCCTCGGGAATGAATGAAAAACTGTTTTTT. Protein product: CASRRPSGMNEKLFF.

The genes are TRBV5-6 and TRBJ1-2, with a weak D call TRBD1 (5 bases). Per the germline V gene, CDR1 is SGHDT and CDR2 is YYEEEE. This CDR3 spans 15 amino acids. V was pared by 5 bases and J by 4 bases, with 18 bases between. The CDR3 DNA sequence: TGTGCCAGCAGTTTAAACCACCAAGGGGCCTATGGCTACACCTTC. This codes for CASSLNHQGAYGYTF.

V gene TRBV19 combines with J gene TRBJ1-5, with 7 bases that match TRBD1. This CDR3 is 12 amino acids long. The trim removed 10 bases at V and 3 bases at J, leaving 3 bases unmatched. Germline V gives CDR1 LNHDA, CDR2 SQIVND (reference sequence). The CDR3 bases are TGTGCCACTGGGACAGTCAATCAGCCCCAGCATTTT. Translating gives CATGTVNQPQHF.

Concerning this clonotype itself: A clone one base away is much larger, so this may be a read error. The genes are TRBV20-1 and TRBJ1-3, with D tentatively TRBD1 (6 bases). This CDR3 has 16 amino acids. CDR1 and CDR2 (germline): DFQATT, SNEGSKA (reference sequence). CDR3 sequence: CSAQGLNRLSGSTIYF. CDR3 sequence (DNA): TGCAGTGCCCAGGGGTTAAACAGACTCTCTGGAAGCACCATATATTTT.

This clonotype was found many times. This chain connects TRBV9 to TRBJ1-1; possible D gene TRBD1, 5 bases. Deletions cut 0 bases from V and 4 bases from J, with 7 bases between. CDR1 is SGDLS and CDR2 is YYNGEE in the germline V gene. The CDR3 has 13 amino acids. CDR3: CASSVEGVTEAFF. The CDR3 DNA sequence: TGTGCCAGCAGCGTAGAAGGGGTCACTGAAGCTTTCTTT.